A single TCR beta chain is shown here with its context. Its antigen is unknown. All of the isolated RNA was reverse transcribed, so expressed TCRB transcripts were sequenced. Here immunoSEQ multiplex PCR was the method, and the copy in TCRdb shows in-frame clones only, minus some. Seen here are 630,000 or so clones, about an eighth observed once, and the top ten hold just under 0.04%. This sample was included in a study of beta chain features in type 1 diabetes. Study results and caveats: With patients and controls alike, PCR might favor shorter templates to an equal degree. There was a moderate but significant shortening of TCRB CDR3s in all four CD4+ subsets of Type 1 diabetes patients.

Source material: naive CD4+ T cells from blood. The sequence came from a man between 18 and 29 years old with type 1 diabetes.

Here the CDR3 DNA reads TGTGCCTGGAGTGTACTTACTAGCACAGATACGCAGTATTTT. It codes for CAWSVLTSTDTQYF. The V and J genes are TRBV30 and TRBJ2-3; D not resolved. With 0 bases removed from V and 0 bases from J, the gap between germline ends came to 7 bases. This CDR3 has 14 residues. The germline CDR1 and CDR2 sequences are GTSNPN and SVGIG (reference sequence).